This T cell receptor beta chain was sequenced in a study of chemoradiotherapy in HPV16-positive cancers. With 1 base removed from V and 8 bases from J, the gap between germline ends came to 3 bases. The CDR3 covers 11 residues. Germline V lookup: CDR1 SGHAT, CDR2 FQNNGV. The assay was immunoSEQ multiplex PCR, and TCRdb's table has in-frame clones only and misses some. The sample contains just under 5,000 clones, roughly nine tenths of which appear only once. This receptor was taken from a human donor with HPV-associated anogenital cancer. The J gene is TRBJ2-1, the V gene TRBV11-2; D unclear. This specimen was tumor tissue, taken from a patient who underwent chemoradiotherapy. CDR3 DNA: TGTGCCAGCAGCTTAGCGGATGAGCAGTTCTTC. Its protein product is CASSLADEQFF.